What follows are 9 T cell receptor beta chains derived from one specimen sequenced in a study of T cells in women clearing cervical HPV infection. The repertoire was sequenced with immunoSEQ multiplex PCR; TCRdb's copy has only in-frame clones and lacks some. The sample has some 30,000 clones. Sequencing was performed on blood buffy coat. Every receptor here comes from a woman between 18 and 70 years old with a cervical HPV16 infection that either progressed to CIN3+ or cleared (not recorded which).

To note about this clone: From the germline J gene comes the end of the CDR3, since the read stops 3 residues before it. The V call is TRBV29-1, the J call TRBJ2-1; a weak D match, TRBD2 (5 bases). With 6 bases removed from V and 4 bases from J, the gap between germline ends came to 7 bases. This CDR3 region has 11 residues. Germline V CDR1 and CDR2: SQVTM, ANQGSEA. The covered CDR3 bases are TGCAGCGTGGACTTATACAATGAG. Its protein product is CSVDLYNE. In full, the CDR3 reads CSVDLYNEQFF.

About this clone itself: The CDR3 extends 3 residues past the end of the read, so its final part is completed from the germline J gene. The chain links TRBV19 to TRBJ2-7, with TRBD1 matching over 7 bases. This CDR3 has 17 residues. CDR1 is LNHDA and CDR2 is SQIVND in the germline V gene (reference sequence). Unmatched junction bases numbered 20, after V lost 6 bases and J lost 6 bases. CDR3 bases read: TGTGCCAGTAGACCAGCAGAGGGGGCCAGTTACAGGGGCGAG. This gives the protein CASRPAEGASYRGE. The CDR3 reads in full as CASRPAEGASYRGEQYF.

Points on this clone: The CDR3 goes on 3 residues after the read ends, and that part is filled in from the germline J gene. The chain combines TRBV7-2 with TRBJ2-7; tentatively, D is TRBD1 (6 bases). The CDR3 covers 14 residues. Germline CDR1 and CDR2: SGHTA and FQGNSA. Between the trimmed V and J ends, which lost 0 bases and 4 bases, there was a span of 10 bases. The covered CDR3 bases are TGTGCCAGCAGCTTAGCTGGCAGGGGATACGAG. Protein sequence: CASSLAGRGYE. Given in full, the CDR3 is CASSLAGRGYEQYF.

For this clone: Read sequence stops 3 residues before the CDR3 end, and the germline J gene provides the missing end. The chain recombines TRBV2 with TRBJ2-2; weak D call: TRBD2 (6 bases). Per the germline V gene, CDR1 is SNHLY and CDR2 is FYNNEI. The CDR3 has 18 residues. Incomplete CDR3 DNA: TGTGCCATCAATAGGTGGCGGGGTAACTCTAACCCTAATTCACCG. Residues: CAINRWRGNSNPNSP. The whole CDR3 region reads CAINRWRGNSNPNSPLFF.

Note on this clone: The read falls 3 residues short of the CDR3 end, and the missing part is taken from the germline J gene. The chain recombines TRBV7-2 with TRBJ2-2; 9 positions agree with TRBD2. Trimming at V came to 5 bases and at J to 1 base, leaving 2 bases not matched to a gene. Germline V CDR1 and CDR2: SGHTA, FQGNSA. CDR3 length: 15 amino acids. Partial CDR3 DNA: TGTGCCAGCAGCATTAGCGGGGGGAACACCGGGGAG. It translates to CASSISGGNTGE. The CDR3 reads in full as CASSISGGNTGELFF.

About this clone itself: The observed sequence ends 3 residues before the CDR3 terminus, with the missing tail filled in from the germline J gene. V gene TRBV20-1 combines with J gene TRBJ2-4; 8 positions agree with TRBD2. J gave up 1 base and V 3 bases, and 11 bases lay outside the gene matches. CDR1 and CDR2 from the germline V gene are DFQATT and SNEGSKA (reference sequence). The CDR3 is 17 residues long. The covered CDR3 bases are TGCAGTGCTAGGCCACTCCGGGCGGGGGGTGCCAAAAACATT. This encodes CSARPLRAGGAKNI. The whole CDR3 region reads CSARPLRAGGAKNIQYF.

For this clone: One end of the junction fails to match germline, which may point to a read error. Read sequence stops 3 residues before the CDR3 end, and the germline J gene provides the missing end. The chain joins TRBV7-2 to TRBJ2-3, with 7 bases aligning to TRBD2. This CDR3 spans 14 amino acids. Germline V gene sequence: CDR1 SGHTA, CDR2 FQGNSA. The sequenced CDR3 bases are TGTGCCAACAGCCCTGGGGGGGTCAATCAGCCG. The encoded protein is CANSPGGVNQP. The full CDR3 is CANSPGGVNQPQYF.

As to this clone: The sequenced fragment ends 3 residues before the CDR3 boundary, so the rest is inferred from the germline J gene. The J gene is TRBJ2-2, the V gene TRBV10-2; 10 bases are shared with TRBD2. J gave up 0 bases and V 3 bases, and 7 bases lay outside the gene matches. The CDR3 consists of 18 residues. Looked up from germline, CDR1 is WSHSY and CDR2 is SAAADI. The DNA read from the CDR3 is TGCGCCAGCAGTGACCCGGGACTAGCGTTACCGAACACCGGGGAG. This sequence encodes CASSDPGLALPNTGE. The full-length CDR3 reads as CASSDPGLALPNTGELFF.

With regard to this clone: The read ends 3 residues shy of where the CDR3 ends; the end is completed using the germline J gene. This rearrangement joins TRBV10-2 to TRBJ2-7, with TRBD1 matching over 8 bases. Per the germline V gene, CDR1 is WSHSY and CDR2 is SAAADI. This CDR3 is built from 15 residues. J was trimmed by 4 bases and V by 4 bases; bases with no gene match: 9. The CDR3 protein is CASSADREAAYEQYF. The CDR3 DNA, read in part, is TGCGCCAGCAGTGCGGACAGGGAGGCAGCGTACGAG.